This TCR beta chain appears in the sequencing data of a study of T cells in Graves' hyperthyroidism and ophthalmopathy. At least ten counts were recorded for this clonotype. Authors of the study amplified TCR beta CDR3 regions from RNA transcripts. First-round RT-PCR of the TCR CDR3 relied on the HTBI primer set. TCRdb re-derived calls from the multiplex PCR reads in MiXCR, one entry per CDR3 protein. The table records over 450,000 distinct CDR3 sequences, approximately 17% of them present only once. Sequencing was carried out using blood. The TCR sequence derives from a woman aged 18-35 years with Graves' ophthalmopathy.

CDR3: CASSFRLAVYEQYF. CDR3 DNA sequence: TGTGCCAGCAGCTTCAGGCTAGCCGTCTACGAGCAGTACTTC. The V and J genes are TRBV5-6 and TRBJ2-7, with D tentatively TRBD2 (5 bases). The V gene lost 2 bases and the J gene lost 3 bases, with 12 bases spanning the gap. CDR1 SGHDT and CDR2 YYEEEE come from the germline V gene. The CDR3 is made up of 14 amino acids.